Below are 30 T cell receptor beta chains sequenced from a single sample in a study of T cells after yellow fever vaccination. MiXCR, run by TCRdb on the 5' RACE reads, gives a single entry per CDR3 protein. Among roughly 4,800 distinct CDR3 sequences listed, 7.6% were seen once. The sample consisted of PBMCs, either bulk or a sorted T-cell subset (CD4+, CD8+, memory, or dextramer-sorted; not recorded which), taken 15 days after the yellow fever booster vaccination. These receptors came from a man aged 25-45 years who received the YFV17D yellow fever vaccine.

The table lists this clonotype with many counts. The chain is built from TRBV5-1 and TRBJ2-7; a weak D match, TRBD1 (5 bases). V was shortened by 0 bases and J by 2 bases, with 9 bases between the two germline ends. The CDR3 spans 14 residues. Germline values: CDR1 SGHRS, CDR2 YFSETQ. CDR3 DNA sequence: TGCGCCAGCAGCTTGGGACAGCAAACCTACGAGCAGTACTTC. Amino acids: CASSLGQQTYEQYF. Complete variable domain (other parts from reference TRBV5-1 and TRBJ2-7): KAGVTQTPRYLIKTRGQQVTLSCSPISGHRSVSWYQQTPGQGLQFLFEYFSETQRNKGNFPGRFSGRQFSNSRSEMNVSTLELGDSALYLCASSLGQQTYEQYFGPGTRLTVT.

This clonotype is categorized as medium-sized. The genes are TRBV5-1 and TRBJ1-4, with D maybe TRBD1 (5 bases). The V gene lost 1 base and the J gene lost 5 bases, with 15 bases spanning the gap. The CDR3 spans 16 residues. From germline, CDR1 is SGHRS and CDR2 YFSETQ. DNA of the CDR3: TGCGCCAGCAGCTTGCCGTTCGGGACGGAGAATGAAAAACTGTTTTTT. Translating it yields CASSLPFGTENEKLFF.

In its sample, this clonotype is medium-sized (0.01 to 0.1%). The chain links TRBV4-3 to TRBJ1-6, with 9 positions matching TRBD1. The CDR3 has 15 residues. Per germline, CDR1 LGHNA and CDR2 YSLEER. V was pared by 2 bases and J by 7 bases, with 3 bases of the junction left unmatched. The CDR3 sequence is CASSQKTGGNSPLHF. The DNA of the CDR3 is TGCGCCAGCAGCCAAAAGACAGGGGGAAATTCACCCCTCCACTTT.

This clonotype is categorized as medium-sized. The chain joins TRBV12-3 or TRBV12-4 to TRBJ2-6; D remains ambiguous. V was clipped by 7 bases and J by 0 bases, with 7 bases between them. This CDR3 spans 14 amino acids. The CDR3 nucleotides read TGTGCCAGCAAGCTAAGCTCTGGGGCCAACGTCCTGACTTTC. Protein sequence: CASKLSSGANVLTF.

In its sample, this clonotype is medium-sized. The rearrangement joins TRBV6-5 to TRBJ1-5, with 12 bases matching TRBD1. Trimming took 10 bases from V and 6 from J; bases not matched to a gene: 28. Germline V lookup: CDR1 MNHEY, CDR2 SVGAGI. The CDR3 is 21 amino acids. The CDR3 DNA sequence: TGTGCCACGTCCGGGACAGGGGGCGCGTTCTCTATGAACTCCTTTTCTCAGCCCCAGCATTTT. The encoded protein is CATSGTGGAFSMNSFSQPQHF.

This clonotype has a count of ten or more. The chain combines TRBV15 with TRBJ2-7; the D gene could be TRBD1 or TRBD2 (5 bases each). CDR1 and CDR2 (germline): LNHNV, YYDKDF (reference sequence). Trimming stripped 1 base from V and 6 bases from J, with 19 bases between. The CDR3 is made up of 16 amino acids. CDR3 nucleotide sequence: TGTGCCACCAGCAGAGCCGGGACCCTCGCCGCGGTCGAGCAGTACTTC. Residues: CATSRAGTLAAVEQYF.

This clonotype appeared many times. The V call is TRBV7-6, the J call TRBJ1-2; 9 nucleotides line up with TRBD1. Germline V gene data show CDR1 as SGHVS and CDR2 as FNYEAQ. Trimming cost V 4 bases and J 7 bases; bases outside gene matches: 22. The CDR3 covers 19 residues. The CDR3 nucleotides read TGTGCCAGCAGCTCGTGGGGGAGGGGACAGGGACCTCCGCGGACTGGCTACACCTTC. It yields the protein CASSSWGRGQGPPRTGYTF. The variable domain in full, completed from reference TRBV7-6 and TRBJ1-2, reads GAGVSQSPRYKVTKRGQDVALRCDPISGHVSLYWYRQALGQGPEFLTYFNYEAQQDKSGLPNDRFSAERPEGSISTLTIQRTEQRDSAMYRCASSSWGRGQGPPRTGYTFGSGTRLTVV.

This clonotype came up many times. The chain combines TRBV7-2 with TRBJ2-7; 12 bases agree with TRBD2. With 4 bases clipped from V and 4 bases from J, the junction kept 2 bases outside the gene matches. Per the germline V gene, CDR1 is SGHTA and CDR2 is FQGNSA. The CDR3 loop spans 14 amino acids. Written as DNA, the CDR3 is TGTGCCAGCAGCTCACTAGCGGGAGGTTACGAGCAGTACTTC. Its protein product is CASSSLAGGYEQYF.

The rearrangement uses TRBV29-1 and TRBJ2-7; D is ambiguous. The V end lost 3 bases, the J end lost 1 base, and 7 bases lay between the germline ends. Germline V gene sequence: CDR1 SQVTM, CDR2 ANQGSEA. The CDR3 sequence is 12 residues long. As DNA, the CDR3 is TGCAGCGTTGAGGCTAGTTCCTACGAGCAGTACTTC. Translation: CSVEASSYEQYF.

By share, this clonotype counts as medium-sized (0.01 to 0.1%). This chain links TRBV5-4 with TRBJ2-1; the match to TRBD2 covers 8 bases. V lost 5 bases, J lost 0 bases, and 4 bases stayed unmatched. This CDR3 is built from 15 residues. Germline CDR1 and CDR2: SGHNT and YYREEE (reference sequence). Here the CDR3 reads CASSRGLASYNEQFF. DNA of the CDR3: TGTGCCAGCAGTCGTGGACTAGCCTCCTACAATGAGCAGTTCTTC.

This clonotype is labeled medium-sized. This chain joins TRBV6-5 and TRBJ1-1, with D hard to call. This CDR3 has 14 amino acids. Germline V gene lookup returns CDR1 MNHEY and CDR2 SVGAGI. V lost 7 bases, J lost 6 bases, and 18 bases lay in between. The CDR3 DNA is TGTGCCAGCAACGCCCGCGCGGAGGTGGCTGAAGCTTTCTTT. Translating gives CASNARAEVAEAFF.

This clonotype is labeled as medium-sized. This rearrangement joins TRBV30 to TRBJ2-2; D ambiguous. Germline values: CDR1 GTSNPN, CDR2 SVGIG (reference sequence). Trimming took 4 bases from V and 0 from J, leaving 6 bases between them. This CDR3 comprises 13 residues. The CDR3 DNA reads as TGTGCCTGGACAGGACCGAACACCGGGGAGCTGTTTTTT. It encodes CAWTGPNTGELFF.

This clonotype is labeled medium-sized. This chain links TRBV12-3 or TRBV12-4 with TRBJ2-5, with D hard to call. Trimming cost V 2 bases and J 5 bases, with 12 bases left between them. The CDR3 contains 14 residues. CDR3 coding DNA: TGTGCCAGCAGTTTAAATCGGGTTAGGGAGACCCAGTACTTC. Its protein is CASSLNRVRETQYF.

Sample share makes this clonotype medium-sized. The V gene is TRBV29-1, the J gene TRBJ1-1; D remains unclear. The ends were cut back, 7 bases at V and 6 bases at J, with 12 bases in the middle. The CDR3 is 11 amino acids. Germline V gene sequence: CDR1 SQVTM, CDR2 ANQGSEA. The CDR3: CSAWRSPEAFF. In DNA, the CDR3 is TGCAGCGCCTGGCGGAGCCCTGAAGCTTTCTTT.

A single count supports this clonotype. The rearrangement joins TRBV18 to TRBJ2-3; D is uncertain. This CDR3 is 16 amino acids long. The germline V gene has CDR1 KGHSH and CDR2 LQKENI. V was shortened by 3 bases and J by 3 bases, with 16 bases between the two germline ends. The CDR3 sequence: CASSPLGRAITDTQYF. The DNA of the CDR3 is TGTGCCAGCTCACCGCTGGGAAGGGCGATAACAGATACGCAGTATTTT.

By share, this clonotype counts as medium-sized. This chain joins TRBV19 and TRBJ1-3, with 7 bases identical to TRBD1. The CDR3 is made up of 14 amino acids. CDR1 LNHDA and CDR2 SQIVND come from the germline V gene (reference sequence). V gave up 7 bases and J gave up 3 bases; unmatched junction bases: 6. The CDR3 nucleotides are TGTGCCAGTAACCATCAGGGGGTTGGAAACACCATATATTTT. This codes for CASNHQGVGNTIYF.

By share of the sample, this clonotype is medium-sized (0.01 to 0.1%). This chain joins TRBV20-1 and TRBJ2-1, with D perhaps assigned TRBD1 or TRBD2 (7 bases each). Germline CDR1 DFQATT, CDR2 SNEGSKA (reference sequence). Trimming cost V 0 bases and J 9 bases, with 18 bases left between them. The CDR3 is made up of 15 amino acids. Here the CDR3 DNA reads TGCAGTGCTAGAGAGTTAGGGCAGGGGGAGGGTGAGCAGTTCTTC. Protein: CSARELGQGEGEQFF.

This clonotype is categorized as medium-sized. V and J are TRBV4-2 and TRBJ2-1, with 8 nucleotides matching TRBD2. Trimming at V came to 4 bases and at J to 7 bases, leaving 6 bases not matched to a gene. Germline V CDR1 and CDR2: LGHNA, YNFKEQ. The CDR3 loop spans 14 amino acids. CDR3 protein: CASSLSGSRNEQFF. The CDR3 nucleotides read TGTGCCAGCAGCCTAAGCGGGAGTAGGAATGAGCAGTTCTTC.

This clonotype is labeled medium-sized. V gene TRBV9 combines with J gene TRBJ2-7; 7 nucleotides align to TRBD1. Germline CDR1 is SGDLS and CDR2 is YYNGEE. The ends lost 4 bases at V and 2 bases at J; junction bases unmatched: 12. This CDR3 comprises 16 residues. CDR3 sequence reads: CASSRGSDRFTYEQYF. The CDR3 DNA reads TGTGCCAGCAGCAGGGGTTCGGACAGGTTTACCTACGAGCAGTACTTC.

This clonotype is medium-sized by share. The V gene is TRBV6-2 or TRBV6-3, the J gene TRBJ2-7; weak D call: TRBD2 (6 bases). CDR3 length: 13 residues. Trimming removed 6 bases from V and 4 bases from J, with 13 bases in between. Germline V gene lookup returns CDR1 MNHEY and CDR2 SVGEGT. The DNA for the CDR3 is TGTGCCAGCAGCAGACGGGAGAATTACGAGCAGTACTTC. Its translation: CASSRRENYEQYF.

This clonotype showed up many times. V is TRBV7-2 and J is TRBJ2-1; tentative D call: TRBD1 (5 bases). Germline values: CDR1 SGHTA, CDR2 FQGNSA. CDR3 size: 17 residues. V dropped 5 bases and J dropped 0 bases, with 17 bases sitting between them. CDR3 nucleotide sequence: TGTGCCAGCAGCAAACGATCTGGCGACAGCTCCTACAATGAGCAGTTCTTC. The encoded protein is CASSKRSGDSSYNEQFF.

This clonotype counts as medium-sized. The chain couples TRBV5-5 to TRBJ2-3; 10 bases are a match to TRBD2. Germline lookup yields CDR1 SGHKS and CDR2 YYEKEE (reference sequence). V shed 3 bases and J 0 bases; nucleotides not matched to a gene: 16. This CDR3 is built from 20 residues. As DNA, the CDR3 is TGTGCCAGCAGCTCAGCCGATCTAGCGGGAGCCGAAACTAGCACAGATACGCAGTATTTT. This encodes CASSSADLAGAETSTDTQYF.

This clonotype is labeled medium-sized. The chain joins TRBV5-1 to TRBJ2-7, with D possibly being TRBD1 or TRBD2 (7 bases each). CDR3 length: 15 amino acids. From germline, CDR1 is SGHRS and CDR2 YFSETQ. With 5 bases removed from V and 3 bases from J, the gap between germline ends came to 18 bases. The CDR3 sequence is CASSPRGTADYEQYF. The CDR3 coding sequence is TGCGCCAGCAGTCCGCGGGGGACAGCCGACTACGAGCAGTACTTC.

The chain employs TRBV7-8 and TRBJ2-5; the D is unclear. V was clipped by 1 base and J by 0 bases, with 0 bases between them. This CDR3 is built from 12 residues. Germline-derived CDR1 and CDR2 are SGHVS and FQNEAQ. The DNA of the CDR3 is TGTGCCAGCAGCTTAGACCAAGAGACCCAGTACTTC. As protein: CASSLDQETQYF.

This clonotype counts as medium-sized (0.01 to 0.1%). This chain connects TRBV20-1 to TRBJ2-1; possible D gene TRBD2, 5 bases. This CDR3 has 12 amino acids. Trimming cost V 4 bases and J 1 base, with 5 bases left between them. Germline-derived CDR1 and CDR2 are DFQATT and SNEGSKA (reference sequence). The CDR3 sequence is CSAKRSYNEQFF. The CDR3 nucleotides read TGCAGTGCTAAGCGGTCCTACAATGAGCAGTTCTTC.

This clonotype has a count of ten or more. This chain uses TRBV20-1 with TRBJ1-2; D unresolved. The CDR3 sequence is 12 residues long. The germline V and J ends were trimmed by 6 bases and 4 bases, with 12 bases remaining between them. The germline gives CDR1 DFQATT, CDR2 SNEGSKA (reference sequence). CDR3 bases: TGCAGTGCCCCCCAGGCGATCTATGGCTACACCTTC. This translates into CSAPQAIYGYTF.

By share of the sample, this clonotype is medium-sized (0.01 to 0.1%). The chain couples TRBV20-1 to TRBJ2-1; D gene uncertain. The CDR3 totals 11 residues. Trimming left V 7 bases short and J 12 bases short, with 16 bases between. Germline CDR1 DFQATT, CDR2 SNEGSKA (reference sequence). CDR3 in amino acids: CSVVAGGPQFF. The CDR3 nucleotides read TGCAGTGTAGTTGCAGGCGGACCGCAGTTCTTC.

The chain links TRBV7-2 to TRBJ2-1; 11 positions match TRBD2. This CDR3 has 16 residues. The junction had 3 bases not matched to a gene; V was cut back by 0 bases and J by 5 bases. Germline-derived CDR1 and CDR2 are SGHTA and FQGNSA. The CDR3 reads CASSLAGTSGNNEQFF. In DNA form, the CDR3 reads TGTGCCAGCAGCTTAGCCGGGACTAGCGGAAACAATGAGCAGTTCTTC.

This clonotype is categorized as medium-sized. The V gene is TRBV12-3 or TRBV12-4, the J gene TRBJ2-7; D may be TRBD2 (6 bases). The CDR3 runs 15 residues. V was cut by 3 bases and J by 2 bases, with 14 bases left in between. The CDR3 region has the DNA TGTGCCAGCAGTTTCCAGGGAGGAACGACCTACGAGCAGTACTTC. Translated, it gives CASSFQGGTTYEQYF.

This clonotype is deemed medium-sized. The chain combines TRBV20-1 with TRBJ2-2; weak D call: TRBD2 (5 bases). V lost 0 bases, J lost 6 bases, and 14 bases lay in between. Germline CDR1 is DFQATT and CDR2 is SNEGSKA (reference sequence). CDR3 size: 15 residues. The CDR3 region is CSARDSGGGAGELFF. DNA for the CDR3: TGCAGTGCTAGAGATTCGGGCGGAGGCGCCGGGGAGCTGTTTTTT.